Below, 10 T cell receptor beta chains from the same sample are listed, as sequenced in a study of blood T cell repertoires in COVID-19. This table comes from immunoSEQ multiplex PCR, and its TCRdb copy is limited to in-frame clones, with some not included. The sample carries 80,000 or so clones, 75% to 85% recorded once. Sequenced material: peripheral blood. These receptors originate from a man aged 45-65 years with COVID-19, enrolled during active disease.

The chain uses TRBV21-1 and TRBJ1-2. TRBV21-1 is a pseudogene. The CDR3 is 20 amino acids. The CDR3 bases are TGTGCCAGCAGCAAAGCGCAGACGAACGAAGGTATTCTAGGTTTCTATGGCTACACCTTC. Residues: CASSKAQTNEGILGFYGYTF.

This CDR3 is CAAVEESEAFF. The DNA for the CDR3 is TGTGCCGCAGTAGAGGAATCTGAAGCTTTCTTT. The rearrangement uses TRBV30 and TRBJ1-1, with unresolved D. V lost 8 bases, J lost 6 bases, and 13 bases lay in between. CDR1 and CDR2 from the germline V gene are GTSNPN and SVGIG (reference sequence). There are 11 residues in the CDR3.

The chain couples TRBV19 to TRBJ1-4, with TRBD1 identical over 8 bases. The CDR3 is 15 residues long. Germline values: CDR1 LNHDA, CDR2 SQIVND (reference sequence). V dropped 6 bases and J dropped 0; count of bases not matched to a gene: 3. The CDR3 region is CASSPGGSTNEKLFF. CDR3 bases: TGTGCCAGTAGCCCAGGGGGCTCAACTAATGAAAAACTGTTTTTT.

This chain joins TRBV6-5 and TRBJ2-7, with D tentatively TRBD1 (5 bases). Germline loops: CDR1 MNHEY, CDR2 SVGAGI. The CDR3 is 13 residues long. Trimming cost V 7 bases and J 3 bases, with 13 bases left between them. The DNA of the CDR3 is TGTGCCAGCATCAAAAGGCAGGGCTACGAGCAGTACTTC. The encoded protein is CASIKRQGYEQYF.

CDR3 sequence reads: CASTPATGGVIQYF. The CDR3, as DNA: TGTGCCAGCACCCCCGCGACAGGGGGTGTCATTCAGTACTTC. The J gene is TRBJ2-4, the V gene TRBV6-5, with 9 bases that match TRBD1. V lost 7 bases to trimming and J lost 9 bases; unmatched junction nucleotides: 10. The CDR3 is 14 amino acids. CDR1 and CDR2 from the germline V gene are MNHEY and SVGAGI.

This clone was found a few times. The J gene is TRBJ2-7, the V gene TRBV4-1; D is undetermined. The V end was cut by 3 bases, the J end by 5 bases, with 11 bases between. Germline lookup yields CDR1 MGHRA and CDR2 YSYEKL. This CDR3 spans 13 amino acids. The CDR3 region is CASSHPGRHEQYF. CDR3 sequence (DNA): TGCGCCAGCAGCCATCCAGGAAGGCACGAGCAGTACTTC.

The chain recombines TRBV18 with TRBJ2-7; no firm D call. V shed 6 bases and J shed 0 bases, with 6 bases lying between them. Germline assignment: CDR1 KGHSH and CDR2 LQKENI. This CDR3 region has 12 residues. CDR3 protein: CASSASSYEQYF. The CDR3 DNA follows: TGTGCCAGCTCCGCCAGCTCCTACGAGCAGTACTTC. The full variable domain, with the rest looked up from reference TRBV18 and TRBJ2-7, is NAGVMQNPRHLVRRRGQEARLRCSPMKGHSHVYWYRQLPEEGLKFMVYLQKENIIDESGMPKERFSAEFPKEGPSILRIQQVVRGDSAAYFCASSASSYEQYFGPGTRLTVT.

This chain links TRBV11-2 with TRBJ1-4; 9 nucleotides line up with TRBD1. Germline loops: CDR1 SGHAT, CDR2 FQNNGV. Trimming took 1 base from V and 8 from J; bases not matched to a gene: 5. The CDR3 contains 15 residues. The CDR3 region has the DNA TGTGCCAGCAGCTTAGCCGGGACAGGGAACGAAAAACTGTTTTTT. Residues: CASSLAGTGNEKLFF.

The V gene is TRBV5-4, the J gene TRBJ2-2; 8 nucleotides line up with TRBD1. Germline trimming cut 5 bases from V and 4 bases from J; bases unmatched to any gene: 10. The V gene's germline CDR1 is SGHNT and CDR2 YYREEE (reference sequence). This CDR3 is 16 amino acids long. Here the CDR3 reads CASRLMTGVSTGELFF. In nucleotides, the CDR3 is TGTGCCAGCAGGTTGATGACAGGGGTGTCCACCGGGGAGCTGTTTTTT.

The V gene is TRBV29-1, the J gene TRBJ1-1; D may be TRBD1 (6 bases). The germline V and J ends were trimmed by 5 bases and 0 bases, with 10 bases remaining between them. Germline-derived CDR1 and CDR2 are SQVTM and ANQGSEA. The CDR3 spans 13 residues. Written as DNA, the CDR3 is TGCAGCGTTAGCCGGGACATGAACACTGAAGCTTTCTTT. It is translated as CSVSRDMNTEAFF. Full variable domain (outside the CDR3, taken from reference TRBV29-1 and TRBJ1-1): SAVISQKPSRDICQRGTSLTIQCQVDSQVTMMFWYRQQPGQSLTLIATANQGSEATYESGFVIDKFPISRPNLTFSTLTVSNMSPEDSSIYLCSVSRDMNTEAFFGQGTRLTVV.